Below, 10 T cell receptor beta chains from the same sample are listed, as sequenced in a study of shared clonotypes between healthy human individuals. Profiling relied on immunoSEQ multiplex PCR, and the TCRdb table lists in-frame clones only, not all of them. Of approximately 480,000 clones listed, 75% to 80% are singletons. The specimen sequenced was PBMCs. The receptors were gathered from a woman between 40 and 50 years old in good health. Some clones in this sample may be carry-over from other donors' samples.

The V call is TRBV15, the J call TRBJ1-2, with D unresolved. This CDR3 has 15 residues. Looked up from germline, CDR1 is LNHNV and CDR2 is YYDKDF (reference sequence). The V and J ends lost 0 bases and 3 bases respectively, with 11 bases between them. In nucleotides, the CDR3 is TGTGCCACCAGCAGAGATTTAGCGGTCGACTATGGCTACACCTTC. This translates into CATSRDLAVDYGYTF.

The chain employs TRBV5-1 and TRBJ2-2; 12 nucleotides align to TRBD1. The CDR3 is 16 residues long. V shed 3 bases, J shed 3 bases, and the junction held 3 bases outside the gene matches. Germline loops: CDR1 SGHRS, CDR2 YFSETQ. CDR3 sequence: CASSSGQGADTGELFF. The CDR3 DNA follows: TGCGCCAGCAGCTCGGGACAGGGGGCGGACACCGGGGAGCTGTTTTTT.

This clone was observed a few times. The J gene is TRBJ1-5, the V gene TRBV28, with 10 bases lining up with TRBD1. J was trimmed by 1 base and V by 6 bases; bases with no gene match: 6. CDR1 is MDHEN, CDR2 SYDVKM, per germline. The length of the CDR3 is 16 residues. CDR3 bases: TGTGCCAGCAGACAGGGGGACAGGGGAAGCAATCAGCCCCAGCATTTT. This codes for CASRQGDRGSNQPQHF.

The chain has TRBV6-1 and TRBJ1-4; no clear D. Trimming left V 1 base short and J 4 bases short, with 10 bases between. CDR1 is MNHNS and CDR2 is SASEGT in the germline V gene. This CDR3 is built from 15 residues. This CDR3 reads CASSEVRRLNEKLFF. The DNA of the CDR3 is TGTGCCAGCAGTGAAGTCAGACGACTTAATGAAAAACTGTTTTTT.

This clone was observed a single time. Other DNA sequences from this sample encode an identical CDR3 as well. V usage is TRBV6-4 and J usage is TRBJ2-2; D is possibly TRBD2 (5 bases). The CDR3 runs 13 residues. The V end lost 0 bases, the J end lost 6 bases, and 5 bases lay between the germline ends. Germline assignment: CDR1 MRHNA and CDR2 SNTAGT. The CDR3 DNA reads TGTGCCAGCAGTGACTCTAGCGCCGGGGAGCTGTTTTTT. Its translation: CASSDSSAGELFF.

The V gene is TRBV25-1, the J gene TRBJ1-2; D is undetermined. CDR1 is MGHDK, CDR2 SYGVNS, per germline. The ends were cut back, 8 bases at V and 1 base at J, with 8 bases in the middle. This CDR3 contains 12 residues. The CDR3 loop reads CASGNNNYGYTF. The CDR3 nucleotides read TGTGCCAGCGGTAACAATAACTATGGCTACACCTTC.

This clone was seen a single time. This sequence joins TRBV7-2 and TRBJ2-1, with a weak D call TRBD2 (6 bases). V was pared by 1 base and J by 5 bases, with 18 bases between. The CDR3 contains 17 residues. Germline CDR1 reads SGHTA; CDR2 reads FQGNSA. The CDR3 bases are TGTGCCAGCAGCTTAGAGATTTGGCGGGATCAAAACAATGAGCAGTTCTTC. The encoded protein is CASSLEIWRDQNNEQFF.

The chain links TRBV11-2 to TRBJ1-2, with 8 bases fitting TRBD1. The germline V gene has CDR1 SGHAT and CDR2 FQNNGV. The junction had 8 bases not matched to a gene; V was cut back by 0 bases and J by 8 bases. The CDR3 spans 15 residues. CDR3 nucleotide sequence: TGTGCCAGCAGCTTAGATCTCGGGAGACAGGGGGGCTACACCTTC. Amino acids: CASSLDLGRQGGYTF.

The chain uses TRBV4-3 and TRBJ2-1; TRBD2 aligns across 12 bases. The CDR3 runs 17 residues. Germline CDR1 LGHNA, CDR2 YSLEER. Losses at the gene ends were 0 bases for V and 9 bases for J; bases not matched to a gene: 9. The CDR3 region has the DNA TGCGCCAGCAGCCAAGACTTACTAGCGGGGGGAACGGGTGAGCAGTTCTTC. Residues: CASSQDLLAGGTGEQFF.

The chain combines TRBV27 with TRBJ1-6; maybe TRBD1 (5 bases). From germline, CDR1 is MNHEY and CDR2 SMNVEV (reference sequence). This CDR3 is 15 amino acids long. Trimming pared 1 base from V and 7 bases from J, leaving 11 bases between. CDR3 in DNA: TGTGCCAGCAGTTTATTCGGCAGGGACAATTCACCCCTCCACTTT. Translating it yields CASSLFGRDNSPLHF.